These 21 T cell receptor beta chains share one sample of origin, sequenced in a study of long-term antiretroviral therapy in people with HIV. The immunoSEQ assay was v3.0, run at survey level. Generated by immunoSEQ multiplex PCR, the TCRdb table keeps only in-frame clones and is missing some. The sample includes 25,000 to 35,000 clones, roughly 96% of them seen just once. Sequencing used unsorted PBMCs, obtained 5.3 years after starting antiretroviral therapy. These receptors were collected from a man younger than 40 with HIV.

In this sample, this clone turned up once. The chain employs TRBV6-5 and TRBJ2-7; 12 nucleotides line up with TRBD2. The V segment lost 6 bases and the J segment 5 bases; nucleotides outside the gene matches: 5. This CDR3 has 14 residues. Germline CDR1 and CDR2: MNHEY and SVGAGI. CDR3 region: CASSRLAGVHEQYF. Here the CDR3 DNA reads TGTGCCAGCAGCAGACTAGCGGGAGTCCACGAGCAGTACTTC.

The chain combines TRBV6-5 with TRBJ1-1; D is unresolved. The CDR3 extends over 13 amino acids. The V gene lost 2 bases and the J gene lost 0 bases, with 4 bases spanning the gap. CDR1 MNHEY and CDR2 SVGAGI come from the germline V gene. CDR3 amino acids: CASSYRVNTEAFF. CDR3 coding DNA: TGTGCCAGCAGTTACAGGGTGAACACTGAAGCTTTCTTT.

The gene calls are TRBV7-9 and TRBJ2-5, with 9 bases fitting TRBD1. The CDR3 runs 15 residues. The V gene end was trimmed by 5 bases and the J gene end by 1 base; junction bases not matched to a gene: 5. CDR1 is SEHNR and CDR2 is FQNEAQ in the germline V gene (reference sequence). CDR3 protein: CASSPGQGPQETQYF. Written as DNA, the CDR3 is TGTGCCAGCAGCCCGGGACAGGGCCCCCAAGAGACCCAGTACTTC.

The chain couples TRBV7-6 to TRBJ2-7; D is undetermined. CDR1 and CDR2 from the germline V gene are SGHVS and FNYEAQ. The CDR3 is 16 amino acids. V shed 1 base and J shed 0 bases, with 13 bases lying between them. The CDR3 here is CASSLGQALSSYEQYF. CDR3 DNA sequence: TGTGCCAGCAGCTTAGGGCAGGCGCTAAGCTCCTACGAGCAGTACTTC.

The rearrangement joins TRBV7-3 to TRBJ2-3; 7 bases match TRBD2. With V trimmed by 5 bases and J by 1 base, 9 bases remained unmatched. This CDR3 comprises 16 residues. In germline, CDR1 is SGHTA, CDR2 FQGTGA. This CDR3 reads CASSPGVAGGTDTQYF. DNA of the CDR3: TGTGCCAGCAGCCCCGGAGTTGCGGGAGGCACAGATACGCAGTATTTT.

This chain connects TRBV9 to TRBJ2-5; TRBD1 agrees at 7 bases. Per the germline V gene, CDR1 is SGDLS and CDR2 is YYNGEE. CDR3 length equals 14 residues. J gave up 1 base and V 4 bases, and 4 bases lay outside the gene matches. CDR3 loop: CASSTRDSQETQYF. The DNA for the CDR3 is TGTGCCAGCAGCACCCGGGACAGCCAAGAGACCCAGTACTTC.

This clone is a singleton in its sample. The V call is TRBV19, the J call TRBJ2-5; D is unresolved. This CDR3 region has 15 residues. Germline CDR1 reads LNHDA; CDR2 reads SQIVND (reference sequence). V dropped 5 bases and J dropped 5 bases, with 18 bases sitting between them. The CDR3 bases are TGTGCCAGTAGTCCCACCCGATTTGGTCCCGAGACCCAGTACTTC. Its protein is CASSPTRFGPETQYF.

The chain uses TRBV5-6 and TRBJ1-2; D not resolved. CDR3 length equals 13 residues. Germline V lookup: CDR1 SGHDT, CDR2 YYEEEE. V lost 4 bases, J lost 2 bases, and 9 bases lay in between. The CDR3 DNA reads as TGTGCCAGCAGCGGCTCGGGGAACTATGGCTACACCTTC. It translates to CASSGSGNYGYTF.

This clone was counted only a few times. The chain uses TRBV4-1 and TRBJ2-1; weak D call: TRBD2 (6 bases). Deletions cut 6 bases from V and 4 bases from J, with 16 bases between. Germline assignment: CDR1 MGHRA and CDR2 YSYEKL. The CDR3 runs 15 residues. The CDR3 spells CASRPAGPIYNEQFF. In DNA, the CDR3 is TGCGCCAGCAGGCCAGCGGGCCCAATATACAATGAGCAGTTCTTC.

CDR3: CASSWGTSGYNEQFF. For the CDR3, the DNA is TGTGCCAGCAGCTGGGGGACTAGCGGGTACAATGAGCAGTTCTTC. V and J are TRBV5-4 and TRBJ2-1, with 12 bases aligning to TRBD2. Germline loops: CDR1 SGHNT, CDR2 YYREEE (reference sequence). This CDR3 is 15 amino acids long. J gave up 4 bases and V 3 bases, and 2 bases lay outside the gene matches.

CDR3 nucleotide sequence: TGTGCCATCAGTGACCCCGGGACAGTTTCCTACGAGCAGTACTTC. It codes for CAISDPGTVSYEQYF. The chain recombines TRBV10-3 with TRBJ2-7; 7 bases align to TRBD1. The junction had 6 bases not matched to a gene; V was cut back by 3 bases and J by 1 base. Germline loops: CDR1 ENHRY, CDR2 SYGVKD. The CDR3 has 15 amino acids.

V gene TRBV27 combines with J gene TRBJ1-1, with D maybe TRBD1 (6 bases). This CDR3 contains 15 residues. CDR1 MNHEY and CDR2 SMNVEV come from the germline V gene (reference sequence). Trimming pared 2 bases from V and 4 bases from J, leaving 14 bases between. The CDR3 loop is CASSLDRGKGTEAFF. The CDR3 DNA reads as TGTGCCAGCAGTTTAGATAGGGGGAAGGGCACTGAAGCTTTCTTT.

The chain couples TRBV28 to TRBJ2-7; D possibly corresponds to TRBD2 (7 bases). This CDR3 has 14 residues. Germline-derived CDR1 and CDR2 are MDHEN and SYDVKM. Trimming shortened V by 6 bases and J by 7 bases, and 19 bases separated the two germline ends. The CDR3 sequence is CASSFPAGAGEQYF. For the CDR3, the DNA is TGTGCCAGCAGCTTCCCTGCGGGGGCCGGAGAGCAGTACTTC.

This chain connects TRBV6-6 to TRBJ1-2; a possible D gene is TRBD1 (6 bases). V shed 0 bases and J shed 8 bases, with 16 bases lying between them. The CDR3 covers 15 residues. Germline loops: CDR1 MNHNY, CDR2 SVGAGI (reference sequence). CDR3 DNA sequence: TGTGCCAGCAGTTACTCGGGGGGCGCCGTCGGCGGCTACACCTTC. It encodes CASSYSGGAVGGYTF.

The gene calls are TRBV5-5 and TRBJ2-7, with TRBD1 as a possible D gene (5 bases). V lost 4 bases, J lost 2 bases, and 7 bases lay in between. The CDR3 sequence is 12 residues long. From germline, CDR1 is SGHKS and CDR2 YYEKEE (reference sequence). The CDR3, as DNA: TGTGCCAGCAGCCCAGGGACCTACGAGCAGTACTTC. As protein: CASSPGTYEQYF.

The gene calls are TRBV19 and TRBJ2-2; 7 bases agree with TRBD2. The V gene's germline CDR1 is LNHDA and CDR2 SQIVND (reference sequence). The CDR3 loop spans 16 amino acids. With V trimmed by 0 bases and J by 1 base, 2 bases remained unmatched. This CDR3 reads CASSIDSSGNTGELFF. The CDR3, as DNA: TGTGCCAGTAGTATAGATTCTAGCGGGAACACCGGGGAGCTGTTTTTT.

The V call is TRBV2, the J call TRBJ1-1, with D maybe TRBD1 (5 bases). The V gene's germline CDR1 is SNHLY and CDR2 FYNNEI. Trimming stripped 8 bases from V and 1 base from J, with 17 bases between. There are 15 residues in the CDR3. CDR3 in amino acids: CASDGQGRGNTEAFF. CDR3 nucleotides: TGTGCCAGCGATGGTCAGGGTCGGGGGAACACTGAAGCTTTCTTT.

Concerning this clone: One junction end does not reproduce the germline sequence, and a read error may be involved. The V gene is TRBV4-1, the J gene TRBJ2-7; TRBD1 is a possible D gene (5 bases). The CDR3 covers 16 residues. Looked up from germline, CDR1 is MGHRA and CDR2 is YSYEKL. The CDR3 DNA reads as TGTGCCAGCAGCCAGGGCTCCTTAGACCAGGACGGCGAGCAGTACTTC. The encoded protein is CASSQGSLDQDGEQYF.

The CDR3 region has the DNA TGTGCCTGGAGTTCAAGGGGCCAGTTGAACACTGAAGCTTTCTTT. It specifies CAWSSRGQLNTEAFF. The genes are TRBV30 and TRBJ1-1, with D perhaps matching TRBD1 (5 bases). The length of the CDR3 is 15 residues. Trimming removed 2 bases at V and 0 bases at J, with 13 bases between. Germline assignment: CDR1 GTSNPN and CDR2 SVGIG (reference sequence).

The J gene is TRBJ2-1, the V gene TRBV6-6; a weak D match, TRBD1 (5 bases). Trimming shortened V by 0 bases and J by 8 bases, and 8 bases separated the two germline ends. Germline CDR1 and CDR2: MNHNY and SVGAGI (reference sequence). The CDR3 contains 13 residues. The CDR3 DNA reads TGTGCCAGCAGTTACTCACAGGCGTATGAGCAGTTCTTC. Its protein product is CASSYSQAYEQFF.

This chain connects TRBV9 to TRBJ1-3, with 7 bases aligning to TRBD1. After removal of 3 bases from V and 2 bases from J, the junction contained 11 bases not matched to a gene. The germline V gene encodes CDR1 SGDLS and CDR2 YYNGEE. The CDR3 loop spans 17 amino acids. The DNA for the CDR3 is TGTGCCAGCAGCGGCCGACAGGGAAAGGGGCCTGGAAACACCATATATTTT. Protein: CASSGRQGKGPGNTIYF.